This T cell receptor beta chain was captured in a study of cytomegalovirus exposure and HLA in healthy donors. Clones were read by immunoSEQ multiplex PCR, and TCRdb kept only the in-frame ones, dropping some. The sample shows about 180,000 clones, about 85% of them seen only once. The V end was cut by 6 bases, the J end by 1 base, with 16 bases between. The CDR3 covers 17 residues. Germline CDR1 SNHLY, CDR2 FYNNEI. The receptor was isolated from a man aged 18 to 30 in good health and CMV-seropositive. The chain combines TRBV2 with TRBJ1-6; no clear D gene. Sequenced sample: PBMCs. This CDR3 is CASRHLGVGSYNSPLHF. CDR3 nucleotides: TGTGCCAGCAGACACCTCGGGGTGGGGTCCTATAATTCACCCCTCCACTTT.